This T cell receptor beta chain comes out of a study of T-cell reconstitution after alpha-beta-depleted transplantation in children. Preparation of the TCRbeta library was carried out with unique molecular identifiers. TCRdb recomputed calls from the PCR reads with MiXCR, one row per CDR3 protein. The data show around 250,000 distinct CDR3 sequences, with more than 9% seen just once and around 10% held by the top ten. Deletions cut 0 bases from V and 8 bases from J, with 12 bases between. Germline V gene data show CDR1 as SGHVS and CDR2 as FQNEAQ. The CDR3 runs 14 residues. This receptor was identified in a human donor who donated a stem cell graft to a child with SCID. The chain recombines TRBV7-8 with TRBJ2-3, with D possibly TRBD1 on 5 matching bases. The material sequenced was PBMCs from the stem cell graft donor, taken from the stem cell graft. The CDR3 here is CASSLAGRQPTQYF. In nucleotides, the CDR3 is TGTGCCAGCAGCTTAGCGGGGCGCCAGCCTACGCAGTATTTT.